The clone carrying this T cell receptor (beta chain) has just a few counts. The antigen is not known. This entry belongs to a study of human T cells and chemical hapten exposure. The study's findings and limits: As the donors had alopecia, their immune response may differ from healthy people's. TCRs exceeding a frequency of 1 in 1000 stayed unchanged under DPC sensitization.

The ends were cut back, 7 bases at V and 1 base at J, with 3 bases in the middle. CDR1 KGHSH and CDR2 LQKENI come from the germline V gene. The CDR3 runs 11 residues. As to time point: patch test 2, 6 weeks after DPC sensitization. Treatment specified: therapeutic diphenylcyclopropenone sensitization with weekly scalp DPC. Each cDNA molecule in the library carried unique molecular identifiers. TCRdb reprocessed the RACE reads via MiXCR and lists one record per CDR3 protein. The sample records some 82,000 distinct CDR3 sequences, about 6.6% being singletons. This receptor was taken from a woman between 25 and 40 years old with alopecia areata. Some clones in this sample may be carry-over from other donors' samples. The source was whole blood, collected in connection with sensitization to the hapten diphenylcyclopropenone (DPC). The chain couples TRBV18 to TRBJ2-3; D unresolved. CDR3 amino acids: CASLRTDTQYF. The DNA for the CDR3 is TGTGCCAGCTTACGCACAGATACGCAGTATTTT.